The 15 T cell receptor beta chains below come from one sample, sequenced in a study of metastatic and nonmetastatic thyroid tumors. Thyroid surgery took place with no prior treatment in any patient. With MiXCR, TCRdb called clones anew from the PCR reads. Of some 22,000 clones listed, around 25% were seen once; the top ten hold 9.5% to 15%. Sequenced material: tumor tissue. The origin of the receptors is a male donor with papillary thyroid cancer or a benign thyroid nodule (not recorded which). Some clones in this sample may be carry-over from other donors' samples.

This clone was counted between two and nine times. One base away lies a much larger clone, so this may be a sequencing read error. The V call is TRBV28, the J call TRBJ2-1; D may be TRBD1 (6 bases). This CDR3 has 14 amino acids. V lost 10 bases and J lost 3, with 16 bases in between. Looked up from germline, CDR1 is MDHEN and CDR2 is SYDVKM. The CDR3 is CATRQVPYYNEQFF. CDR3 coding DNA: TGTGCCACTCGACAGGTGCCCTACTACAATGAGCAGTTCTTC.

Note on this clone: Being one base from a much bigger clone, this may be a read error. The genes are TRBV27 and TRBJ2-7, with D possibly called TRBD1 or TRBD2 (7 bases each). The CDR3 has 12 residues. Trimming stripped 10 bases from V and 6 bases from J, with 16 bases between. In germline, CDR1 is MNHEY, CDR2 SMNVEV (reference sequence). DNA of the CDR3: TGTGCCACCCGAGACAGGGAGGGCGAGCAGTACTTC. Residues: CATRDREGEQYF.

At least ten counts were recorded for this clone. The chain joins TRBV20-1 to TRBJ1-1; a possible D gene is TRBD1 (5 bases). This CDR3 region has 16 residues. The V end lost 2 bases, the J end lost 0 bases, and 16 bases lay between the germline ends. The V gene's germline CDR1 is DFQATT and CDR2 SNEGSKA (reference sequence). The CDR3 spells CSARPSGGGMNTEAFF. In nucleotides, the CDR3 is TGCAGTGCTAGACCCAGTGGGGGGGGGATGAACACTGAAGCTTTCTTT.

This clone was recorded at least ten times. The chain carries TRBV7-9 and TRBJ2-2, with 8 bases fitting TRBD2. Germline V gene sequence: CDR1 SEHNR, CDR2 FQNEAQ (reference sequence). The J segment lost 3 bases and the V segment lost 4 bases, leaving 7 bases of the junction unmatched. This CDR3 contains 16 residues. CDR3 sequence reads: CASSSGGRGHTGELFF. CDR3 nucleotide sequence: TGTGCCAGCAGCTCGGGGGGGCGTGGGCACACCGGGGAGCTGTTTTTT.

In the case of this clone: Since a much larger clone is just one base distant, this may be a read error. The genes are TRBV4-1 and TRBJ1-1; D gene uncertain. The ends were cut back, 8 bases at V and 1 base at J, with 17 bases in the middle. From germline, CDR1 is MGHRA and CDR2 YSYEKL. CDR3 length: 15 residues. Written as DNA, the CDR3 is TGCGCCAGCCTTGGTAGGAGAGCCCAGAACACTGAAGCTTTCTTT. Its translation: CASLGRRAQNTEAFF.

This clone appeared a few times. The rearrangement joins TRBV6-2 or TRBV6-3 to TRBJ2-1; D call uncertain. The length of the CDR3 is 16 residues. V lost 0 bases, J lost 11 bases, and 20 bases lay in between. Germline values: CDR1 MNHEY, CDR2 SVGEGT. CDR3 protein: CASSYSTGYVTIQQFF. The CDR3 region has the DNA TGTGCCAGCAGTTACTCGACTGGCTACGTTACAATTCAGCAGTTCTTC.

This clone was observed at least ten times. The chain links TRBV13 to TRBJ2-3; no definite D call. Trimming shortened V by 5 bases and J by 6 bases, and 15 bases separated the two germline ends. From germline, CDR1 is PRHDT and CDR2 FYEKMQ (reference sequence). This CDR3 has 14 residues. Here the CDR3 DNA reads TGTGCCAGCAGCGGCCGGACGGAGATGGATACGCAGTATTTT. Translated, it gives CASSGRTEMDTQYF.

This clone showed up many times. This sequence joins TRBV19 and TRBJ2-4; 7 bases agree with TRBD1. V gave up 6 bases and J gave up 0 bases; unmatched junction bases: 5. The CDR3 is 15 residues long. The germline V gene has CDR1 LNHDA and CDR2 SQIVND (reference sequence). CDR3 bases: TGTGCCAGTAGGTTACAGGGGAAAGCCAAAAACATTCAGTACTTC. This gives the protein CASRLQGKAKNIQYF.

In its sample, this clone was seen many times. The chain has TRBV6-5 and TRBJ2-4; D is uncertain. V was pared by 0 bases and J by 0 bases, with 12 bases between. CDR3 length: 17 residues. Germline assignment: CDR1 MNHEY and CDR2 SVGAGI. The CDR3 nucleotides read TGTGCCAGCAGTTACTCGATATATCACTTAGCCAAAAACATTCAGTACTTC. It translates to CASSYSIYHLAKNIQYF.

The J gene is TRBJ2-7, the V gene TRBV2; 11 bases are shared with TRBD2. Germline V gene lookup returns CDR1 SNHLY and CDR2 FYNNEI. This CDR3 has 14 amino acids. V lost 4 bases to trimming and J lost 4 bases; unmatched junction nucleotides: 3. CDR3 bases: TGTGCCAGCAGTGGAGGACTAGCGGGTTACGAGCAGTACTTC. It encodes CASSGGLAGYEQYF.

This clone has only a few counts. At one end the junction does not follow the germline gene, possibly because of a read error. The chain combines TRBV24-1 with TRBJ2-3; 7 bases fit TRBD2. CDR3 length: 14 residues. Germline values: CDR1 KGHDR, CDR2 SFDVKD. DNA of the CDR3: TGTGCCACACCTCTAGCGGCATGCACAGATACGCAGTCTTTT. Its protein is CATPLAACTDTQSF.

This clone was detected ten times or more. V usage is TRBV29-1 and J usage is TRBJ1-2; D remains ambiguous. The CDR3 is 9 amino acids. Germline V gene data show CDR1 as SQVTM and CDR2 as ANQGSEA. The V end was cut by 2 bases, the J end by 10 bases, with 5 bases between. The DNA of the CDR3 is TGCAGCGTTGAAAGGTCCTACACCTTC. Its protein is CSVERSYTF.

The sample holds many counts of this clone. The CDR3 protein is CAIQTGVYNSPLHF. The CDR3 DNA sequence: TGTGCCATCCAGACTGGGGTTTATAATTCACCCCTCCACTTT. The V gene is TRBV10-3, the J gene TRBJ1-6; unclear D gene. V was pared by 8 bases and J by 4 bases, with 12 bases between. CDR3 length: 14 residues. From germline, CDR1 is ENHRY and CDR2 SYGVKD.

This clone has a count of ten or more. This chain uses TRBV28 with TRBJ2-7, with 7 bases matching TRBD1. The CDR3 covers 14 residues. V lost 6 bases, J lost 2 bases, and 7 bases stayed unmatched. CDR1 is MDHEN, CDR2 SYDVKM, per germline. The CDR3: CASSPWDRTYEQYF. The CDR3 DNA reads TGTGCCAGCAGCCCTTGGGACAGAACCTACGAGCAGTACTTC. The full variable domain, its missing parts supplied by reference TRBV28 and TRBJ2-7, is DVKVTQSSRYLVKRTGEKVFLECVQDMDHENMFWYRQDPGLGLRLIYFSYDVKMKEKGDIPEGYSVSREKKERFSLILESASTNQTSMYLCASSPWDRTYEQYFGPGTRLTVT.

This clone has ten or more counts. The V call is TRBV18, the J call TRBJ2-7; TRBD1 agrees at 7 bases. Trimming cost V 6 bases and J 6 bases; bases outside gene matches: 8. Germline V lookup: CDR1 KGHSH, CDR2 LQKENI. This CDR3 contains 13 residues. The chain's CDR3 is CASSRQGWVEQYF. The CDR3 coding sequence is TGTGCCAGCTCTAGACAGGGATGGGTCGAGCAGTACTTC. Combining the CDR3 with reference TRBV18 and TRBJ2-7 gives the whole variable domain NAGVMQNPRHLVRRRGQEARLRCSPMKGHSHVYWYRQLPEEGLKFMVYLQKENIIDESGMPKERFSAEFPKEGPSILRIQQVVRGDSAAYFCASSRQGWVEQYFGPGTRLTVT.